This entry features one T cell receptor beta chain sequence. What it recognizes is unknown. V lost 5 bases to trimming and J lost 7 bases, with 17 bases between them. The CDR3 runs to 14 residues. CDR1 is LGHNA and CDR2 is YSLEER in the germline V gene. TCRdb recomputed calls from the RT-PCR reads with MiXCR, one row per CDR3 protein. The sample holds approximately 700,000 distinct CDR3 sequences, 14% seen once. The sample belongs to a study of response to subunit inactivated influenza vaccine. Overall study results and limits: The authors suggested that every seasonal influenza vaccination recruits few new T cells.

The chain couples TRBV4-3 to TRBJ1-1; tentatively, D is TRBD1 (5 bases). The specimen was PBMCs from blood, collected around 14 days before vaccination. This TCR came from a man aged 50 to 59 who received an inactivated influenza vaccine. The CDR3 spells CASSTQQAPNEAFF. In DNA, the CDR3 is TGCGCCAGCAGCACCCAACAGGCACCTAATGAAGCTTTCTTT.